Each of the 23 T cell receptor beta chains below was sequenced from the same sample in a study of T-cell memory formation after mild COVID-19. MiXCR was run by TCRdb on the 5' RACE reads, yielding one entry per CDR3 protein. The sample has approximately 570,000 distinct CDR3 sequences, 15% to 20% seen once. Sample: PBMCs or a T cell subset sorted from them (not recorded which). All receptors derive from an adult woman who had mild COVID-19 (a few samples of this study predate the infection). Cell type and time point are not known.

The V gene is TRBV19, the J gene TRBJ2-7, with 8 bases fitting TRBD2. The CDR3 contains 15 residues. The germline V gene has CDR1 LNHDA and CDR2 SQIVND (reference sequence). Trimming cost V 5 bases and J 2 bases; bases outside gene matches: 8. The CDR3 sequence: CASSSAGTRTYEQYF. The CDR3 coding sequence is TGTGCCAGTAGTTCCGCCGGGACTAGGACCTACGAGCAGTACTTC. Full variable domain (remainder filled in from reference TRBV19 and TRBJ2-7): DGGITQSPKYLFRKEGQNVTLSCEQNLNHDAMYWYRQDPGQGLRLIYYSQIVNDFQKGDIAEGYSVSREKKESFPLTVTSAQKNPTAFYLCASSSAGTRTYEQYFGPGTRLTVT.

The chain joins TRBV5-5 to TRBJ2-3; 9 nucleotides align to TRBD1. Trimming cost V 3 bases and J 5 bases; bases outside gene matches: 10. CDR1 and CDR2 (germline): SGHKS, YYEKEE (reference sequence). The CDR3 runs to 16 residues. CDR3 nucleotide sequence: TGTGCCAGCAGCTGGACCGGGACAGGGCAAGGAGATACGCAGTATTTT. As protein: CASSWTGTGQGDTQYF.

This clonotype was detected many times. V gene TRBV7-2 combines with J gene TRBJ2-5; D not certain. CDR3 length equals 13 residues. Germline V gene sequence: CDR1 SGHTA, CDR2 FQGNSA. Trimming left V 1 base short and J 4 bases short, with 7 bases between. CDR3 protein: CASSLGAVETQYF. CDR3 sequence (DNA): TGTGCCAGCAGCTTAGGGGCCGTAGAGACCCAGTACTTC.

The rearrangement uses TRBV20-1 and TRBJ2-5; 13 bases fit TRBD2. CDR1 and CDR2 from the germline V gene are DFQATT and SNEGSKA (reference sequence). The CDR3 spans 14 residues. V dropped 5 bases and J dropped 2; count of bases not matched to a gene: 2. The CDR3 loop reads CSAGGLAGQETQYF. CDR3 nucleotide sequence: TGCAGTGCTGGGGGACTAGCGGGACAAGAGACCCAGTACTTC.

The J gene is TRBJ2-2, the V gene TRBV19, with D maybe TRBD1 (5 bases). Germline-derived CDR1 and CDR2 are LNHDA and SQIVND (reference sequence). Between the trimmed V and J ends, which lost 4 bases and 4 bases, there was a span of 19 bases. The CDR3 has 17 residues. The CDR3, as DNA: TGTGCCAGTAGTACTCTGATCGTAGGGGCTCTCACCGGGGAGCTGTTTTTT. As protein: CASSTLIVGALTGELFF.

The table lists this clonotype with a few counts. The chain uses TRBV20-1 and TRBJ2-3; D may match TRBD1 or TRBD2 (5 bases each). Per the germline V gene, CDR1 is DFQATT and CDR2 is SNEGSKA (reference sequence). V lost 0 bases and J lost 5, with 18 bases in between. CDR3 length: 16 residues. CDR3 bases: TGCAGTGCTAGAGAAGGATACGGGACCCGGGGAGATACGCAGTATTTT. Amino acid sequence: CSAREGYGTRGDTQYF.

The CDR3, as DNA: TGCGCCAGCAGCCAAACAGGGGCCGCGAATCAGCCCCAGCATTTT. Translated, it gives CASSQTGAANQPQHF. The chain combines TRBV4-3 with TRBJ1-5; 7 nucleotides align to TRBD1. With 2 bases clipped from V and 4 bases from J, the junction kept 5 bases outside the gene matches. The CDR3 spans 15 residues. The germline V gene encodes CDR1 LGHNA and CDR2 YSLEER.

The chain is built from TRBV11-2 and TRBJ2-5; 9 positions agree with TRBD1. The CDR3 has 17 residues. Germline V gives CDR1 SGHAT, CDR2 FQNNGV. V dropped 3 bases and J dropped 4; count of bases not matched to a gene: 12. CDR3 DNA sequence: TGTGCCAGCAGCTTCGGGACAGGGTTAGGGGGAAGAGAGACCCAGTACTTC. Protein sequence: CASSFGTGLGGRETQYF. Variable domain in full (rest from reference TRBV11-2 and TRBJ2-5): EAGVAQSPRYKIIEKRQSVAFWCNPISGHATLYWYQQILGQGPKLLIQFQNNGVVDDSQLPKDRFSAERLKGVDSTLKIQPAKLEDSAVYLCASSFGTGLGGRETQYFGPGTRLLVL.

The V gene is TRBV7-9, the J gene TRBJ1-4; unclear D gene. Germline assignment: CDR1 SEHNR and CDR2 FQNEAQ (reference sequence). V dropped 4 bases and J dropped 8 bases, with 17 bases sitting between them. The CDR3 runs to 15 residues. This CDR3 is CASSSLDLFREKLFF. DNA of the CDR3: TGTGCCAGCAGCTCCCTGGACCTCTTTCGGGAAAAACTGTTTTTT. The variable domain in full, completed from reference TRBV7-9 and TRBJ1-4, reads DTGVSQNPRHKITKRGQNVTFRCDPISEHNRLYWYRQTLGQGPEFLTYFQNEAQLEKSRLLSDRFSAERPKGSFSTLEIQRTEQGDSAMYLCASSSLDLFREKLFFGSGTQLSVL.

This clonotype was detected only a few times. This rearrangement joins TRBV19 to TRBJ2-6; 9 bases are shared with TRBD1. Unmatched junction bases numbered 8, after V lost 4 bases and J lost 4 bases. Germline values: CDR1 LNHDA, CDR2 SQIVND (reference sequence). CDR3 length: 17 residues. The CDR3 nucleotides are TGTGCCAGTAGTACCCACGGGACAGGGTCCGGGGCCAACGTCCTGACTTTC. This codes for CASSTHGTGSGANVLTF.

The chain uses TRBV5-1 and TRBJ2-1; 11 bases map to TRBD2. Germline trimming cut 3 bases from V and 7 bases from J; bases unmatched to any gene: 6. Germline loops: CDR1 SGHRS, CDR2 YFSETQ. CDR3 size: 15 residues. This CDR3 is CASSSGLADLNEQFF. CDR3 nucleotide sequence: TGCGCCAGCAGCTCGGGACTAGCGGACTTAAATGAGCAGTTCTTC.

The CDR3 DNA sequence: TGTGCCAGCAGCTTCTCCCCTATAGATACGCAGTATTTT. This codes for CASSFSPIDTQYF. This chain connects TRBV5-8 to TRBJ2-3; D gene ambiguous. CDR1 is SGHTS and CDR2 is YDEGEE in the germline V gene. Trimming took off 2 bases at V and 5 bases at J, with 9 bases between the two ends. This CDR3 has 13 amino acids.

This clonotype turned up a few times. This chain joins TRBV7-2 and TRBJ2-5; the match to TRBD1 covers 7 bases. V gave up 0 bases and J gave up 5 bases; unmatched junction bases: 15. CDR3 size: 18 residues. CDR1 is SGHTA, CDR2 FQGNSA, per germline. In nucleotides, the CDR3 is TGTGCCAGCAGCTTAGCGCTTAATCTACAGGGGATGTTGGAGACCCAGTACTTC. Translation: CASSLALNLQGMLETQYF.

The J gene is TRBJ1-1, the V gene TRBV19; TRBD1 is a possible D gene (5 bases). Trimming took off 3 bases at V and 3 bases at J, with 14 bases between the two ends. CDR3 length equals 15 residues. CDR1 LNHDA and CDR2 SQIVND come from the germline V gene (reference sequence). The CDR3 here is CASSIFGRADTEAFF. The CDR3 DNA reads TGTGCCAGTAGTATCTTCGGCAGGGCCGACACTGAAGCTTTCTTT.

The chain is built from TRBV10-3 and TRBJ1-2, with D perhaps matching TRBD1 (5 bases). The germline V and J ends were trimmed by 2 bases and 4 bases, with 11 bases remaining between them. This CDR3 is built from 14 residues. Germline V gene data show CDR1 as ENHRY and CDR2 as SYGVKD. The DNA of the CDR3 is TGTGCCATCAGTGAGATGGGGCGCACCTATGGCTACACCTTC. This sequence encodes CAISEMGRTYGYTF.

V gene TRBV4-1 combines with J gene TRBJ1-4, with 10 positions matching TRBD1. V gave up 1 base and J gave up 7 bases; unmatched junction bases: 6. The germline gives CDR1 MGHRA, CDR2 YSYEKL. The CDR3 totals 16 residues. CDR3 residues: CASSQGRGDRGEKLFF. Written as DNA, the CDR3 is TGCGCCAGCAGCCAAGGAAGGGGGGACAGGGGTGAAAAACTGTTTTTT.

The chain joins TRBV29-1 to TRBJ2-7, with D perhaps TRBD2 (6 bases). Trimming shortened V by 7 bases and J by 0 bases, and 22 bases separated the two germline ends. Germline CDR1 reads SQVTM; CDR2 reads ANQGSEA. CDR3 length: 16 residues. The CDR3 reads CSAMGGETHFSYEQYF. Here the CDR3 DNA reads TGCAGCGCCATGGGCGGGGAGACTCACTTCTCCTACGAGCAGTACTTC.

This rearrangement joins TRBV24-1 to TRBJ2-1; 8 bases fit TRBD1. The length of the CDR3 is 17 residues. The germline gives CDR1 KGHDR, CDR2 SFDVKD. V shed 5 bases, J shed 6 bases, and the junction held 14 bases outside the gene matches. The CDR3 region is CATSGSGGVSLFNEQFF. The CDR3 nucleotides read TGTGCCACCAGTGGATCAGGGGGCGTTTCGCTTTTCAATGAGCAGTTCTTC.

This clonotype was observed a handful of times. The V call is TRBV7-9, the J call TRBJ2-7; 7 bases are a match to TRBD1. The V and J ends lost 4 bases and 6 bases, in that order; junction bases with no gene match: 12. This CDR3 contains 15 residues. Germline assignment: CDR1 SEHNR and CDR2 FQNEAQ (reference sequence). CDR3 in DNA: TGTGCCAGCAGCTCTCCGAGGGACAGACCTGCCGAGCAGTACTTC. It encodes CASSSPRDRPAEQYF.

This sequence joins TRBV12-3 or TRBV12-4 and TRBJ1-6, with D possibly matching TRBD1 (5 bases). This CDR3 is 14 amino acids long. Trimming shortened V by 3 bases and J by 9 bases, and 12 bases separated the two germline ends. CDR3 protein: CASSFTRDGSPLHF. For the CDR3, the DNA is TGTGCCAGCAGTTTTACCAGGGACGGTTCACCCCTCCACTTT.

This clonotype has ten or more counts. The rearrangement links TRBV5-4 to TRBJ2-7; 8 bases agree with TRBD2. J was trimmed by 5 bases and V by 0 bases; bases with no gene match: 7. The CDR3 has 15 amino acids. The germline gives CDR1 SGHNT, CDR2 YYREEE (reference sequence). In nucleotides, the CDR3 is TGTGCCAGCAGCTTGGGACTAGCGTCAGTCGACGAGCAGTACTTC. It is translated as CASSLGLASVDEQYF.

The chain uses TRBV24-1 and TRBJ2-2; no reliable D call. The CDR3 is made up of 14 amino acids. With 9 bases removed from V and 0 bases from J, the gap between germline ends came to 10 bases. The germline V gene encodes CDR1 KGHDR and CDR2 SFDVKD. CDR3 in amino acids: CATGDETNTGELFF. CDR3 nucleotides: TGTGCCACCGGGGATGAGACGAACACCGGGGAGCTGTTTTTT.

In this sample, this clonotype turned up a few times. CDR3 DNA: TGCAGCCTAGCCGGGAGCTCCTACAATGAGCAGTTCTTC. Residues: CSLAGSSYNEQFF. The chain carries TRBV29-1 and TRBJ2-1; tentative D call: TRBD2 (6 bases). The V end was cut by 8 bases, the J end by 0 bases, with 11 bases between. The V gene's germline CDR1 is SQVTM and CDR2 ANQGSEA. This CDR3 is built from 13 residues.